The rows below give T cell receptor beta chains drawn from one sample of a study of OX40 agonist ivuxolimab in advanced cancers. This table comes from immunoSEQ multiplex PCR, and its TCRdb copy is limited to in-frame clones, with some not included. The data show about 19,000 clones, 85% to 90% seen once. The specimen comprised CD4+ or CD8+ T cells sorted from blood, sampled in a trial of the OX40 agonist ivuxolimab. The receptors shown here come from an adult with an advanced solid tumor such as melanoma, head and neck, liver or kidney cancer. Both conserved end residues are part of each CDR3. D genes are given only for firm matches. A clone size is listed for some rows: how often the clone was seen (once, few, many), or a class if it is expanded.

j_call clone_size d_call v_call cdr3_nt cdr3_aa
TRBJ2-7 NA TRBD1 TRBV6-5 TGTGCCAGCAGTGACAGGGAATACTACGAGCAGTACTTC CASSDREYYEQYF
TRBJ2-7 once NA TRBV27 TGTGCCAGCAGTTCCCTCGGGCAGGGGTACGAGCAGTACTTC CASSSLGQGYEQYF
TRBJ1-1 NA NA TRBV7-6 TGTGCCAGCAGCTTAGAGGGGCTAGGCACTGAAGCTTTCTTT CASSLEGLGTEAFF
TRBJ2-5 NA NA TRBV4-2 TGTGCCAGCAGCCCGCGGGACAGTAGTGGTGAGACCCAGTACTTC CASSPRDSSGETQYF
TRBJ1-6 NA TRBD1 TRBV27 TGTGCCAGCAAACAGGGGTCGGAAAGTTCACCCCTCCACTTT CASKQGSESSPLHF
TRBJ2-5 NA NA TRBV9 TGTGCCAGCAGCGAACAGCTAAAAGAGACCCAGTACTTC CASSEQLKETQYF
TRBJ1-2 NA TRBD1 TRBV2 TGTGCCAGCAGTGATTACTGGACAGGGGGCACTAACTATGGCTACACCTTC CASSDYWTGGTNYGYTF
TRBJ2-5 NA NA TRBV7-9 TGTGCCAGCAGCTTCTTAGAGACCCAGTACTTC CASSFLETQYF
TRBJ2-7 NA TRBD2 TRBV9 TGTGCCAGCAGCGGGGGACTAGTAGGCTACGAGCAGTACTTC CASSGGLVGYEQYF
TRBJ2-1 few NA TRBV29-1 TGCAGCGTCTACTTTCCGAGCCGCCACAATGAGCAGTTCTTC CSVYFPSRHNEQFF
TRBJ1-5 NA NA TRBV28 TGTGCCAGCAGTTTTAGGGCAGACAGCAATCAGCCCCAGCATTTT CASSFRADSNQPQHF
TRBJ2-1 NA TRBD1 TRBV6-5 TGTGCCAGCAGCCCAGGGACAGTCAATGAGCAGTTCTTC CASSPGTVNEQFF